This TCR beta chain comes out of a study of blood T cell repertoires in COVID-19. The overall study: Samples representing acute and convalescent COVID-19 were sourced from the United States, Italy and Spain.

Measured with immunoSEQ multiplex PCR; TCRdb has only the in-frame clones, and not every one. The table has some 200,000 clones, around 80% seen once; the top ten hold about 13%. V was pared by 3 bases and J by 6 bases, with 12 bases between. CDR3 size: 13 residues. Germline CDR1 and CDR2: SGHAT and FQNNGV. The TCR sequence derives from a human donor in a cohort sampled during active COVID-19. Specimen: peripheral blood. This chain connects TRBV11-2 to TRBJ2-7; D is possibly TRBD1 (6 bases). Here the CDR3 reads CASSLDSRREQYF. The CDR3 DNA follows: TGTGCCAGCAGCTTGGACAGTCGGCGCGAGCAGTACTTC.